These 30 T cell receptor beta chains were all obtained from the same sample, sequenced in a study of T-cell memory formation after mild COVID-19. TCRdb re-called the 5' RACE reads with MiXCR, one entry per CDR3 protein. The data contain roughly 120,000 distinct CDR3 sequences, about a fifth of them singletons. The material sequenced was PBMCs or a T cell subset sorted from them (not recorded which). The receptor set was obtained from a man aged 18 to 29 who had mild COVID-19 (a few samples of this study predate the infection). Cell type and time point are not known.

This chain connects TRBV27 to TRBJ2-5; either TRBD1 or TRBD2 may fit D (5 bases each). V was shortened by 7 bases and J by 2 bases, with 14 bases between the two germline ends. This CDR3 contains 14 residues. Per the germline V gene, CDR1 is MNHEY and CDR2 is SMNVEV (reference sequence). This chain's CDR3 is CASTSRDGQETQYF. The CDR3 DNA reads as TGTGCCAGCACTTCCCGGGACGGACAAGAGACCCAGTACTTC.

The chain links TRBV6-2 or TRBV6-3 to TRBJ2-7; tentative D call: TRBD2 (5 bases). Germline lookup yields CDR1 MNHEY and CDR2 SVGEGT. This CDR3 is built from 17 residues. The ends were cut back, 4 bases at V and 0 bases at J, with 19 bases in the middle. In DNA form, the CDR3 reads TGTGCCAGCAGTTTAACCCATAAAGGACTTTACTCCTACGAGCAGTACGTC. Protein: CASSLTHKGLYSYEQYV.

This clonotype was seen a handful of times. The chain couples TRBV12-3 or TRBV12-4 to TRBJ2-7, with D hard to call. This CDR3 comprises 13 residues. Deletions cut 6 bases from V and 3 bases from J, with 12 bases between. CDR3 nucleotides: TGTGCCAGCAGCCCCTCGCGGCTCTACGAGCAGTACTTC. It is translated as CASSPSRLYEQYF.

This chain links TRBV25-1 with TRBJ2-6, with 10 positions matching TRBD1. Germline loops: CDR1 MGHDK, CDR2 SYGVNS. J lost 2 bases, V lost 5 bases, and 12 bases had no gene match. This CDR3 comprises 19 residues. This chain's CDR3 is CASSNPRTGGTAGANVLTF. The DNA of the CDR3 is TGTGCCAGCAGTAACCCTCGGACAGGGGGGACGGCTGGGGCCAACGTCCTGACTTTC.

The rearrangement links TRBV15 to TRBJ1-2; no clear D. The CDR3 runs 19 residues. Germline V gene sequence: CDR1 LNHNV, CDR2 YYDKDF (reference sequence). The ends were cut back, 0 bases at V and 6 bases at J, with 26 bases in the middle. CDR3 nucleotides: TGTGCCACCAGCAGAGATTTTATAGGAGAGGGCCTCGACCGTAATGGCTACACCTTC. It specifies CATSRDFIGEGLDRNGYTF.

The J gene is TRBJ2-7, the V gene TRBV5-1, with D perhaps being TRBD1 or TRBD2 (5 bases each). In germline, CDR1 is SGHRS, CDR2 YFSETQ. The germline V and J ends were trimmed by 0 bases and 6 bases, with 16 bases remaining between them. The CDR3 length is 15 residues. The CDR3 protein is CASSLGGLGTSEQYF. CDR3 nucleotides: TGCGCCAGCAGCTTGGGAGGGCTCGGGACCAGCGAGCAGTACTTC.

There are a few counts of this clonotype. The chain joins TRBV7-3 to TRBJ1-1, with a possible D match to TRBD1 (6 bases). Germline values: CDR1 SGHTA, CDR2 FQGTGA. The CDR3 totals 14 residues. Deletions cut 5 bases from V and 3 bases from J, with 13 bases between. CDR3 protein: CASSPSGEYTEAFF. CDR3 coding DNA: TGTGCCAGCAGCCCATCAGGGGAGTACACTGAAGCTTTCTTT.

Only a few counts were recorded for this clonotype. The chain has TRBV12-3 or TRBV12-4 and TRBJ2-7, with D possibly being TRBD1 or TRBD2 (5 bases each). Trimming left V 4 bases short and J 6 bases short, with 16 bases between. This CDR3 is built from 14 residues. CDR3 nucleotides: TGTGCCAGCAGTTCCCAGGGACCCCTAGCCGAGCAGTACGTC. Protein sequence: CASSSQGPLAEQYV.

The chain links TRBV6-6 to TRBJ1-1, with a tentative D call TRBD1 (6 bases). The V and J ends lost 6 bases and 0 bases respectively, with 20 bases between them. CDR3 length: 17 amino acids. CDR1 MNHNY and CDR2 SVGAGI come from the germline V gene (reference sequence). CDR3 sequence: CASRFPSSGHMNTEAFF. The CDR3 DNA follows: TGTGCCAGCAGATTCCCCTCCTCGGGACATATGAACACTGAAGCTTTCTTT.

The chain joins TRBV10-3 to TRBJ1-2; 7 bases match TRBD1. The CDR3 contains 14 residues. Germline lookup yields CDR1 ENHRY and CDR2 SYGVKD. Losses at the gene ends were 0 bases for V and 8 bases for J; bases not matched to a gene: 6. DNA of the CDR3: TGTGCCATCAGTGAGTCTGAGGGGGCGAGAGGCTACACCTTC. This translates into CAISESEGARGYTF.

The chain combines TRBV6-6 with TRBJ2-4; D possibly matches TRBD1 or TRBD2 (6 bases each). Per germline, CDR1 MNHNY and CDR2 SVGAGI (reference sequence). The CDR3 has 11 amino acids. V lost 6 bases, J lost 16 bases, and 16 bases lay in between. In DNA, the CDR3 is TGTGCCAGCAGAACCGGGGGCCCCGAATACTTC. Its protein is CASRTGGPEYF.

The chain carries TRBV6-2 or TRBV6-3 and TRBJ2-3; unclear D gene. Trimming removed 2 bases at V and 2 bases at J, with 11 bases between. The CDR3 is 15 residues long. Germline assignment: CDR1 MNHEY and CDR2 SVGEGT. The CDR3 is CASSYGRRITDTQYF. CDR3 DNA sequence: TGTGCCAGCAGTTACGGTAGGAGAATCACAGATACGCAGTATTTT.

This clonotype showed up just a few times. V usage is TRBV20-1 and J usage is TRBJ2-7; D possibly corresponds to TRBD2 (7 bases). Deletions cut 0 bases from V and 3 bases from J, with 15 bases between. The CDR3 has 15 amino acids. Per the germline V gene, CDR1 is DFQATT and CDR2 is SNEGSKA (reference sequence). The CDR3 reads CSARDRGGGIYEQYF. The CDR3 coding sequence is TGCAGTGCTAGAGATCGCGGCGGGGGCATCTACGAGCAGTACTTC.

This clonotype was found a few times. This chain uses TRBV6-2 or TRBV6-3 with TRBJ2-2; unclear D gene. This CDR3 is built from 13 residues. V dropped 8 bases and J dropped 5 bases, with 12 bases sitting between them. Germline lookup yields CDR1 MNHEY and CDR2 SVGEGT. The CDR3 region is CASRSSETGELFF. DNA for the CDR3: TGTGCCAGCCGCAGCTCGGAGACCGGGGAGCTGTTTTTT.

The chain joins TRBV7-2 to TRBJ2-3, with TRBD2 identical over 10 bases. The CDR3 is 15 amino acids. The ends lost 5 bases at V and 2 bases at J; junction bases unmatched: 4. Germline lookup yields CDR1 SGHTA and CDR2 FQGNSA. The CDR3 sequence is CASSPGTSATDTQYF. The CDR3 DNA sequence: TGTGCCAGCAGCCCCGGGACTAGCGCCACAGATACGCAGTATTTT. Full variable domain (outside the CDR3, taken from reference TRBV7-2 and TRBJ2-3): GAGVSQSPSNKVTEKGKDVELRCDPISGHTALYWYRQSLGQGLEFLIYFQGNSAPDKSGLPSDRFSAERTGGSVSTLTIQRTQQEDSAVYLCASSPGTSATDTQYFGPGTRLTVL.

This chain uses TRBV2 with TRBJ2-3; possible D gene TRBD2, 5 bases. The CDR3 totals 13 residues. Germline lookup yields CDR1 SNHLY and CDR2 FYNNEI. The V end lost 8 bases, the J end lost 4 bases, and 13 bases lay between the germline ends. The CDR3 here is CASEAGGSDTQYF. For the CDR3, the DNA is TGTGCCAGCGAGGCGGGCGGGTCAGATACGCAGTATTTT.

The gene calls are TRBV6-2 or TRBV6-3 and TRBJ2-4, with TRBD1 as a possible D gene (6 bases). With 0 bases removed from V and 6 bases from J, the gap between germline ends came to 6 bases. The CDR3 has 13 residues. Germline V gives CDR1 MNHEY, CDR2 SVGEGT. CDR3 coding DNA: TGTGCCAGCAGTTACTCGGGGGCAAACATTCAGTACTTC. Translating gives CASSYSGANIQYF.

This clonotype has more than one count but fewer than ten. The chain employs TRBV11-2 and TRBJ2-1; possible D gene TRBD2, 7 bases. Trimming shortened V by 2 bases and J by 10 bases, and 21 bases separated the two germline ends. The CDR3 extends over 16 amino acids. Germline lookup yields CDR1 SGHAT and CDR2 FQNNGV. CDR3 sequence reads: CASSLNWGGFIREQFF. As DNA, the CDR3 is TGTGCCAGCAGCTTAAATTGGGGGGGCTTTATTAGGGAGCAGTTCTTC.

The J gene is TRBJ1-1, the V gene TRBV29-1; 7 nucleotides agree with TRBD1. Germline V lookup: CDR1 SQVTM, CDR2 ANQGSEA. With V trimmed by 4 bases and J by 5 bases, 4 bases remained unmatched. The CDR3 extends over 12 amino acids. CDR3 loop: CSVALQGTEAFF. The CDR3 DNA reads TGCAGCGTTGCCTTACAGGGGACTGAAGCTTTCTTT.

The chain employs TRBV13 and TRBJ2-1; 8 bases are shared with TRBD2. The V gene's germline CDR1 is PRHDT and CDR2 FYEKMQ (reference sequence). CDR3 length equals 16 residues. J was trimmed by 2 bases and V by 5 bases; bases with no gene match: 8. The DNA for the CDR3 is TGTGCCAGCAGCCGAGTGCGGGGGGAGACCTACAATGAGCAGTTCTTC. The encoded protein is CASSRVRGETYNEQFF.

This chain uses TRBV5-4 with TRBJ1-2; 8 bases align to TRBD1. V shed 4 bases, J shed 3 bases, and the junction held 8 bases outside the gene matches. The CDR3 covers 15 residues. The germline V gene encodes CDR1 SGHNT and CDR2 YYREEE (reference sequence). As DNA, the CDR3 is TGTGCCAGCAGCGATGGGGACAGGCCATACTATGGCTACACCTTC. This translates into CASSDGDRPYYGYTF.

This clonotype was seen ten or more times. V is TRBV12-3 or TRBV12-4 and J is TRBJ2-3; no reliable D call. Trimming cost V 5 bases and J 10 bases, with 10 bases left between them. The CDR3 runs to 11 residues. CDR3 nucleotide sequence: TGTGCCAGCAGTCCCTCCCGGGCGCAGTATTTT. Encoded protein: CASSPSRAQYF.

In this sample, this clonotype turned up a few times. V and J are TRBV4-3 and TRBJ2-3; D gene ambiguous. This CDR3 is built from 13 residues. V lost 4 bases and J 1 base, leaving 6 bases between the germline ends. The V gene's germline CDR1 is LGHNA and CDR2 YSLEER. Here the CDR3 reads CASSLDGTDTQYF. The CDR3 nucleotides read TGCGCCAGCAGCCTGGACGGCACAGATACGCAGTATTTT.

The chain couples TRBV27 to TRBJ2-3; D may be TRBD2 (5 bases). The V gene lost 3 bases and the J gene lost 2 bases, with 12 bases spanning the gap. CDR3 size: 15 residues. Germline-derived CDR1 and CDR2 are MNHEY and SMNVEV (reference sequence). CDR3 nucleotide sequence: TGTGCCAGCAGTTTTAGTCCGGGGTTCACAGATACGCAGTATTTT. This gives the protein CASSFSPGFTDTQYF.

The gene calls are TRBV30 and TRBJ1-1; a possible D gene is TRBD1 (5 bases). This CDR3 is 13 amino acids long. Trimming stripped 2 bases from V and 2 bases from J, with 9 bases between. Germline lookup yields CDR1 GTSNPN and CDR2 SVGIG (reference sequence). This CDR3 reads CAWSTTVNTEAFF. In DNA form, the CDR3 reads TGTGCCTGGAGTACGACAGTCAACACTGAAGCTTTCTTT.

This chain connects TRBV5-5 to TRBJ1-1; 8 bases are a match to TRBD1. The CDR3 totals 14 residues. The V gene end was trimmed by 3 bases and the J gene end by 5 bases; junction bases not matched to a gene: 6. Germline V gene data show CDR1 as SGHKS and CDR2 as YYEKEE (reference sequence). The CDR3 protein is CASSSQGGYTEAFF. CDR3 DNA: TGTGCCAGCAGCTCACAGGGGGGATATACTGAAGCTTTCTTT.

This sequence joins TRBV18 and TRBJ1-1; TRBD1 matches at 7 bases. This CDR3 is 16 amino acids long. V lost 3 bases and J lost 1; bases outside the gene matches: 8. Germline V gives CDR1 KGHSH, CDR2 LQKENI. DNA for the CDR3: TGTGCCAGCTCACCGTTGGTACAGGGGAAGAACACTGAAGCTTTCTTT. Protein sequence: CASSPLVQGKNTEAFF. Full variable domain (rest looked up from reference TRBV18 and TRBJ1-1): NAGVMQNPRHLVRRRGQEARLRCSPMKGHSHVYWYRQLPEEGLKFMVYLQKENIIDESGMPKERFSAEFPKEGPSILRIQQVVRGDSAAYFCASSPLVQGKNTEAFFGQGTRLTVV.

This clonotype has just a few counts. The chain is built from TRBV6-5 and TRBJ1-1, with D perhaps TRBD1 (5 bases). The CDR3 consists of 14 residues. V was clipped by 6 bases and J by 6 bases, with 17 bases between them. CDR1 and CDR2 from the germline V gene are MNHEY and SVGAGI. The CDR3 coding sequence is TGTGCCAGCAGAAGACACCGGTGGGGACCTGAAGCTTTCTTT. Translating gives CASRRHRWGPEAFF.

This clonotype was counted between two and nine times. The J gene is TRBJ1-1, the V gene TRBV3-1, with no clear D. Germline CDR1 is LGHDT and CDR2 is YNNKEL (reference sequence). CDR3 size: 12 residues. Between the trimmed V and J ends, which lost 0 bases and 8 bases, there was a span of 7 bases. The chain's CDR3 is CASSQDPLEAFF. The CDR3 region has the DNA TGTGCCAGCAGCCAAGACCCGTTGGAAGCTTTCTTT.

This clonotype was counted between two and nine times. The CDR3 nucleotides are TGTGCCAGCAGCCGAATCTACAGGGACCAAGAGACCCAGTACTTC. It specifies CASSRIYRDQETQYF. V is TRBV7-9 and J is TRBJ2-5; tentatively, D is TRBD1 (6 bases). Germline-derived CDR1 and CDR2 are SEHNR and FQNEAQ (reference sequence). The CDR3 runs to 15 residues. Trimming pared 5 bases from V and 0 bases from J, leaving 13 bases between.